The 23 T cell receptor beta chains in this list originate from one sample, sequenced in a study of early T cells in non-severe SARS-CoV-2 infection. One entry per CDR3 protein, called by TCRdb with MiXCR from the 5' RACE reads. This table has under 25,000 distinct CDR3 sequences, about 4.2% appearing once. The sample comprised whole blood. These receptor sequences come from an adult who was a healthcare worker with PCR-confirmed SARS-CoV-2 infection or an uninfected control (not recorded which).

The chain has TRBV5-5 and TRBJ2-7; TRBD1 agrees at 10 bases. Losses at the gene ends were 1 base for V and 4 bases for J; bases not matched to a gene: 8. This CDR3 is 16 amino acids long. Germline V gene data show CDR1 as SGHKS and CDR2 as YYEKEE (reference sequence). The CDR3 nucleotides are TGTGCCAGCAGCTTGAGACAGGGGGCGGGATCGTACGAGCAGTACTTC. Translating gives CASSLRQGAGSYEQYF.

At least ten counts were recorded for this clonotype. DNA of the CDR3: TGCAGCGTTGAAGAGGCCAATGCAGATGGCTACACCTTC. Translation: CSVEEANADGYTF. The J gene is TRBJ1-2, the V gene TRBV29-1; D is unclear. CDR3 size: 13 residues. Trimming shortened V by 0 bases and J by 6 bases, and 11 bases separated the two germline ends. Germline loops: CDR1 SQVTM, CDR2 ANQGSEA.

This clonotype came up many times. This chain joins TRBV19 and TRBJ1-2; no reliable D call. The V end was cut by 5 bases, the J end by 4 bases, with 14 bases between. This CDR3 has 14 amino acids. Germline V gene sequence: CDR1 LNHDA, CDR2 SQIVND (reference sequence). CDR3 DNA: TGTGCCAGTAGTCCTAGGATACTCCTCTATGGCTACACCTTC. The encoded protein is CASSPRILLYGYTF.

This clonotype occurred many times. The rearrangement uses TRBV28 and TRBJ2-3, with 7 bases aligning to TRBD1. The CDR3 is made up of 15 amino acids. Germline trimming cut 8 bases from V and 1 base from J; bases unmatched to any gene: 9. The germline V gene has CDR1 MDHEN and CDR2 SYDVKM. The CDR3 region has the DNA TGTGCCAGCGGCAGACAGGGTTTGGGCACAGATACGCAGTATTTT. Translation gives CASGRQGLGTDTQYF. Full variable domain (rest looked up from reference TRBV28 and TRBJ2-3): DVKVTQSSRYLVKRTGEKVFLECVQDMDHENMFWYRQDPGLGLRLIYFSYDVKMKEKGDIPEGYSVSREKKERFSLILESASTNQTSMYLCASGRQGLGTDTQYFGPGTRLTVL.

This clonotype was found many times. The chain recombines TRBV4-1 with TRBJ2-1, with 8 bases matching TRBD2. V trimming: 2 bases; J trimming: 3 bases; junction bases outside the gene matches: 6. Per germline, CDR1 MGHRA and CDR2 YSYEKL. The CDR3 totals 16 residues. CDR3 region: CASSQQGGLDYNEQFF. The CDR3 nucleotides are TGCGCCAGCAGCCAACAAGGGGGACTAGACTACAATGAGCAGTTCTTC.

This clonotype was detected ten times or more. V is TRBV4-3 and J is TRBJ1-1; D is possibly TRBD1 (5 bases). The CDR3 consists of 15 residues. CDR1 and CDR2 from the germline V gene are LGHNA and YSLEER. V dropped 0 bases and J dropped 1 base, with 9 bases sitting between them. This CDR3 reads CASSQENRRNTEAFF. CDR3 bases: TGCGCCAGCAGCCAAGAAAACAGGCGGAACACTGAAGCTTTCTTT.

The J gene is TRBJ1-1, the V gene TRBV20-1; no clear D gene. The CDR3 consists of 13 residues. CDR1 DFQATT and CDR2 SNEGSKA come from the germline V gene (reference sequence). V was clipped by 2 bases and J by 2 bases, with 9 bases between them. Here the CDR3 DNA reads TGCAGTGCTAGATTTGAGGTAAACACTGAAGCTTTCTTT. This codes for CSARFEVNTEAFF.

This clonotype occurred many times. The rearrangement links TRBV4-2 to TRBJ2-1; 13 nucleotides agree with TRBD2. The length of the CDR3 is 15 residues. CDR1 is LGHNA, CDR2 YNFKEQ, per germline. Unmatched junction bases numbered 6, after V lost 5 bases and J lost 8 bases. The CDR3, as DNA: TGTGCCAGCAGCGAGGGGACTAGCGGGGTGGATGAGCAGTTCTTC. Protein: CASSEGTSGVDEQFF.

Many counts were recorded for this clonotype. V and J are TRBV19 and TRBJ2-7, with D unclear. In germline, CDR1 is LNHDA, CDR2 SQIVND (reference sequence). This CDR3 spans 14 amino acids. Trimming removed 7 bases at V and 2 bases at J, with 15 bases between. CDR3 loop: CASNPGLATYEQYF. The CDR3 region has the DNA TGTGCCAGTAACCCGGGTTTAGCCACCTACGAGCAGTACTTC.

This clonotype was picked up many times. The V call is TRBV20-1, the J call TRBJ1-1; 7 bases align to TRBD1. Germline lookup yields CDR1 DFQATT and CDR2 SNEGSKA (reference sequence). J lost 3 bases, V lost 6 bases, and 16 bases had no gene match. The CDR3 loop spans 16 amino acids. In nucleotides, the CDR3 is TGCAGTGCAATAACGATCCCGGACAGGCCTGACACTGAAGCTTTCTTT. Its translation is CSAITIPDRPDTEAFF.

This clonotype was recorded at least ten times. This chain links TRBV27 with TRBJ1-5; D not certain. In germline, CDR1 is MNHEY, CDR2 SMNVEV (reference sequence). The CDR3 has 15 amino acids. Trimming pared 4 bases from V and 0 bases from J, leaving 10 bases between. The CDR3 reads CASSSRGYSNQPQHF. CDR3 coding DNA: TGTGCCAGCAGTTCTCGGGGTTATAGCAATCAGCCCCAGCATTTT.

This clonotype was recorded many times. The chain uses TRBV4-3 and TRBJ2-3, with a possible D match to TRBD1 (5 bases). Trimming removed 1 base from V and 0 bases from J, with 11 bases in between. Germline assignment: CDR1 LGHNA and CDR2 YSLEER. This CDR3 has 16 amino acids. CDR3 nucleotide sequence: TGCGCCAGCAGCCAAGTTGGGGCACGTAGCACAGATACGCAGTATTTT. It codes for CASSQVGARSTDTQYF.

This clonotype was counted at least ten times. The rearrangement joins TRBV20-1 to TRBJ2-7; 7 bases are a match to TRBD2. CDR1 and CDR2 (germline): DFQATT, SNEGSKA (reference sequence). V was clipped by 5 bases and J by 3 bases; unmatched bases: 10. The CDR3 length is 14 residues. CDR3 region: CSARSGTTGYEQYF. The CDR3 DNA reads TGCAGTGCTCGATCCGGGACTACTGGCTACGAGCAGTACTTC.

This clonotype was seen at least ten times. The genes are TRBV20-1 and TRBJ2-2, with D perhaps matching TRBD2 (5 bases). This CDR3 has 15 amino acids. From germline, CDR1 is DFQATT and CDR2 SNEGSKA (reference sequence). Trimming removed 1 base at V and 1 base at J, with 10 bases between. The DNA for the CDR3 is TGCAGTGCTAGAGTGGCCGGGATGAACACCGGGGAGCTGTTTTTT. Its translation is CSARVAGMNTGELFF.

This clonotype was detected ten times or more. The chain is built from TRBV7-8 and TRBJ2-1, with 9 nucleotides matching TRBD2. V gave up 5 bases and J gave up 7 bases; unmatched junction bases: 12. Germline V gene lookup returns CDR1 SGHVS and CDR2 FQNEAQ. The CDR3 is 16 residues long. CDR3 coding DNA: TGTGCCAGCAGCCCCGTAGTGGCTAGCGGGGTTAATGAGCAGTTCTTC. Translated: CASSPVVASGVNEQFF. Complete variable domain (other parts from reference TRBV7-8 and TRBJ2-1): GAGVSQSPRYKVAKRGQDVALRCDPISGHVSLFWYQQALGQGPEFLTYFQNEAQLDKSGLPSDRFFAERPEGSVSTLKIQRTQQEDSAVYLCASSPVVASGVNEQFFGPGTRLTVL.

Many counts were recorded for this clonotype. The genes are TRBV6-4 and TRBJ2-2, with D perhaps matching TRBD1 (6 bases). The length of the CDR3 is 16 residues. Per the germline V gene, CDR1 is MRHNA and CDR2 is SNTAGT. Trimming took off 0 bases at V and 3 bases at J, with 11 bases between the two ends. In DNA form, the CDR3 reads TGTGCCAGCAGTGACTCTGCAGGGGCTCACACCGGGGAGCTGTTTTTT. Protein: CASSDSAGAHTGELFF.

This clonotype was found many times. The DNA of the CDR3 is TGTGCCAGCAGCCAAGGGTACCAGACCACTGAAGCTTTCTTT. Protein sequence: CASSQGYQTTEAFF. This rearrangement joins TRBV3-1 to TRBJ1-1; D is unresolved. The CDR3 extends over 14 amino acids. The germline gives CDR1 LGHDT, CDR2 YNNKEL (reference sequence). V was trimmed by 1 base and J by 4 bases, leaving 10 bases between them.

This clonotype was seen many times. The genes are TRBV15 and TRBJ2-1; possibly TRBD1 for D (6 bases). Trimming left V 3 bases short and J 1 base short, with 16 bases between. CDR1 is LNHNV, CDR2 YYDKDF, per germline (reference sequence). This CDR3 comprises 17 residues. The CDR3 bases are TGTGCCACCAGCAGCACACTCACAGGGTTATCCTACAATGAGCAGTTCTTC. Translating gives CATSSTLTGLSYNEQFF.

This clonotype was counted ten times or more. The genes are TRBV29-1 and TRBJ2-1; either TRBD1 or TRBD2 may fit D (5 bases each). CDR1 and CDR2 (germline): SQVTM, ANQGSEA. V lost 0 bases and J 8 bases, leaving 17 bases between the germline ends. The CDR3 runs 15 residues. As DNA, the CDR3 is TGCAGCGTTGAAGACCCCTGGAGAGGGGCGGATGAGCAGTTCTTC. It codes for CSVEDPWRGADEQFF.

This clonotype was found many times. This sequence joins TRBV5-1 and TRBJ2-2; tentative D call: TRBD1 (5 bases). The CDR3 has 14 residues. Germline assignment: CDR1 SGHRS and CDR2 YFSETQ. The V end was cut by 4 bases, the J end by 4 bases, with 11 bases between. CDR3 nucleotide sequence: TGCGCCAGCAGCAGGGGTACGGGCACCGGGGAGCTGTTTTTT. Its protein is CASSRGTGTGELFF. Variable domain in full (rest from reference TRBV5-1 and TRBJ2-2): KAGVTQTPRYLIKTRGQQVTLSCSPISGHRSVSWYQQTPGQGLQFLFEYFSETQRNKGNFPGRFSGRQFSNSRSEMNVSTLELGDSALYLCASSRGTGTGELFFGEGSRLTVL.

This clonotype turned up a few times. This chain's CDR3 is CAMQPGGGREGANVLTF. The CDR3 coding sequence is TGTGCCATGCAGCCCGGCGGGGGGCGAGAAGGGGCCAACGTCCTGACTTTC. The chain links TRBV10-3 to TRBJ2-6; TRBD2 aligns across 8 bases. After removal of 9 bases from V and 4 bases from J, the junction contained 14 bases not matched to a gene. This CDR3 has 17 residues. Germline lookup yields CDR1 ENHRY and CDR2 SYGVKD.

This clonotype has a count of ten or more. CDR3 DNA: TGCGCCAGCAGCGATACAGGGGCGAACACTGAAGCTTTCTTT. It encodes CASSDTGANTEAFF. This chain links TRBV5-1 with TRBJ1-1; 7 nucleotides agree with TRBD1. CDR3 length: 14 residues. Per germline, CDR1 SGHRS and CDR2 YFSETQ. V shed 4 bases and J 1 base; nucleotides not matched to a gene: 4.

The table lists this clonotype with a few counts. The V gene is TRBV7-6, the J gene TRBJ1-2, with 9 bases lining up with TRBD1. The germline CDR1 and CDR2 sequences are SGHVS and FNYEAQ. The CDR3 consists of 14 residues. The trim removed 6 bases at V and 8 bases at J, leaving 10 bases unmatched. CDR3 bases: TGTGCCAGCAGTCGTGACAGGGGGACGAGCGGCTACACCTTC. As protein: CASSRDRGTSGYTF.